This paragraph reports one T cell receptor (beta chain). Antigen unknown. The V end was cut by 5 bases, the J end by 2 bases, with 8 bases between. CDR3 length equals 12 residues. Germline V CDR1 and CDR2: DFQATT, SNEGSKA (reference sequence). Sample-barcoded 5' priming and a J-beta primer mix drove a second PCR of roughly 6 to 12 cycles. TCRdb passed the 5' RACE reads through MiXCR, listing each CDR3 protein once. The profile shows 1 million to 1.2 million distinct CDR3 sequences, 35% to 40% of them singletons. The total RNA that was extracted per sample amounted to at least 5.5 micrograms. The data originate from a study of blood T cells in healthy people across ages. Overall study: About one barcoded beta molecule per two T cells was the capture yield of template switching. Study-wide points: Diversity was estimated from one million T cells, and these estimates were considered underestimates.

The chain carries TRBV20-1 and TRBJ2-3; D may correspond to TRBD1 or TRBD2 (5 bases each). The sequencing sample was made of blood. This clonotype was obtained from a young man in good health. The CDR3 DNA reads TGCAGTGCTGGGACCTTCACAGATACGCAGTATTTT. Translating it yields CSAGTFTDTQYF.